The 14 T cell receptor beta chains below come from one sample, sequenced in a study of Graves' ophthalmopathy and Graves' hyperthyroidism. Transcripts of RNA were the source for amplifying TCR beta CDR3 regions. RT-PCR with HTBI primers came first, then second-round multiplex PCR. One entry per CDR3 protein results from TCRdb running MiXCR on the multiplex PCR reads. The table includes about 500,000 distinct CDR3 sequences, about two fifths detected once. The material sequenced was peripheral blood or thyroid tissue (not recorded which). The receptors here all came from an adult man with Graves' hyperthyroidism.

With respect to this clonotype: A much more abundant neighbour one base away suggests this may be a read error. The genes are TRBV29-1 and TRBJ1-2; TRBD1 agrees at 9 bases. This CDR3 comprises 15 residues. The germline gives CDR1 SQVTM, CDR2 ANQGSEA. CDR3 region: CSVDRGQGNRYGHTF. The CDR3 DNA follows: TGCAGCGTTGATCGGGGACAGGGTAATAGGTATGGCCACACCTTC.

This clonotype was recorded a few times. CDR3 residues: CASRGGYYGYTF. CDR3 nucleotides: TGTGCCAGCAGGGGCGGTTACTATGGCTACACCTTC. The gene calls are TRBV12-3 or TRBV12-4 and TRBJ1-2; the D is unclear. Between the trimmed V and J ends, which lost 6 bases and 3 bases, there was a span of 8 bases. This CDR3 is 12 amino acids long.

This clonotype showed up many times. The V call is TRBV3-1, the J call TRBJ2-5; no definite D call. The V gene's germline CDR1 is LGHDT and CDR2 YNNKEL (reference sequence). The CDR3 is 14 amino acids. V was shortened by 2 bases and J by 2 bases, with 9 bases between the two germline ends. The CDR3 DNA reads as TGTGCCAGCAGCCAACGGCAGGCTCAAGAGACCCAGTACTTC. It specifies CASSQRQAQETQYF.

At least ten counts were recorded for this clonotype. The rearrangement links TRBV20-1 to TRBJ2-7; D may be TRBD1 (5 bases). Trimming shortened V by 0 bases and J by 0 bases, and 9 bases separated the two germline ends. This CDR3 has 14 residues. Germline V gene lookup returns CDR1 DFQATT and CDR2 SNEGSKA (reference sequence). CDR3 loop: CSARDRQTSYEQYF. As DNA, the CDR3 is TGCAGTGCTAGAGATCGACAGACCTCCTACGAGCAGTACTTC.

This clonotype was counted at least ten times. The chain carries TRBV7-2 and TRBJ2-5; 7 nucleotides align to TRBD1. The junction had 14 bases not matched to a gene; V was cut back by 6 bases and J by 1 base. This CDR3 has 17 amino acids. Germline lookup yields CDR1 SGHTA and CDR2 FQGNSA. CDR3 protein: CASSHIPPDRAQETQYF. The CDR3 DNA is TGTGCCAGCAGTCACATCCCCCCCGACAGGGCCCAAGAGACCCAGTACTTC.

This clonotype was observed at least ten times. The chain employs TRBV5-1 and TRBJ1-6; D is unresolved. The V gene lost 0 bases and the J gene lost 8 bases, with 12 bases spanning the gap. Per the germline V gene, CDR1 is SGHRS and CDR2 is YFSETQ. CDR3 length equals 15 residues. CDR3 nucleotide sequence: TGCGCCAGCAGCTTGGGCGGGGAGCTATATTCACCCCTCCACTTT. Residues: CASSLGGELYSPLHF.

This clonotype has ten or more counts. The rearrangement uses TRBV19 and TRBJ2-7; possibly TRBD1 or TRBD2 for D (5 bases each). V dropped 5 bases and J dropped 2 bases, with 13 bases sitting between them. CDR3 length: 14 residues. CDR1 LNHDA and CDR2 SQIVND come from the germline V gene (reference sequence). CDR3 in DNA: TGTGCCAGTAGTTCGGGACGAGGGGCCTACGAGCAGTACTTC. Translation gives CASSSGRGAYEQYF. The whole variable domain, remainder taken from reference TRBV19 and TRBJ2-7, is DGGITQSPKYLFRKEGQNVTLSCEQNLNHDAMYWYRQDPGQGLRLIYYSQIVNDFQKGDIAEGYSVSREKKESFPLTVTSAQKNPTAFYLCASSSGRGAYEQYFGPGTRLTVT.

This clonotype was seen repeatedly, ten times or more. This chain connects TRBV6-1 to TRBJ1-2; the D is unclear. Germline V lookup: CDR1 MNHNS, CDR2 SASEGT. Trimming cost V 6 bases and J 4 bases, with 18 bases left between them. The CDR3 spans 15 residues. The CDR3 DNA sequence: TGTGCCAGCAGAGGCTCCGACTTGGGTAGCTATGGCTACACCTTC. This gives the protein CASRGSDLGSYGYTF.

With regard to this clonotype: No DNA is shown, since the ends of the CDR3 on it are uncertain; the CDR3 is the one TCRdb lists. The chain links TRBV7-9 to TRBJ2-2. CDR1 is SEHNR, CDR2 FQNEAQ, per germline (reference sequence). The CDR3 is made up of 12 amino acids, end residues included. The CDR3: CASSGIAGSCFF.

This clonotype came up many times. V gene TRBV19 combines with J gene TRBJ1-6; no clear D. The germline V gene encodes CDR1 LNHDA and CDR2 SQIVND (reference sequence). Trimming stripped 9 bases from V and 6 bases from J, with 9 bases between. The CDR3 spans 12 residues. The CDR3 bases are TGTGCCAGCTCCACCCCTAATTCACCCCTCCACTTT. Its translation is CASSTPNSPLHF.

V is TRBV20-1 and J is TRBJ1-1; D is unclear. V lost 2 bases and J lost 10, with 8 bases in between. Germline CDR1 and CDR2: DFQATT and SNEGSKA (reference sequence). The CDR3 loop spans 10 amino acids. CDR3 sequence reads: CSARSSAAFF. The CDR3 coding sequence is TGCAGTGCTAGAAGCTCTGCAGCTTTCTTT.

With respect to this clonotype: A read error may be the cause here, since a much bigger clone is one base away. The chain combines TRBV10-3 with TRBJ1-2; D is possibly TRBD1 (6 bases). CDR1 and CDR2 from the germline V gene are ENHRY and SYGVKD. This CDR3 is built from 12 residues. The V and J ends lost 6 bases and 6 bases respectively, with 11 bases between them. This chain's CDR3 is CAISSNRDGYTF. The CDR3 DNA is TGTGCCATCAGCTCCAACAGGGATGGCTACACCTTC.

This clonotype was seen repeatedly, ten times or more. This chain uses TRBV7-6 with TRBJ2-2; TRBD1 agrees at 7 bases. Germline CDR1 SGHVS, CDR2 FNYEAQ. The CDR3 runs to 14 residues. V gave up 11 bases and J gave up 1 base; unmatched junction bases: 7. DNA for the CDR3: TGTGCCGTCTGGGGACAGCAGAACACCGGGGAGCTGTTTTTT. Translating it yields CAVWGQQNTGELFF.

This clonotype was observed a single time. CDR3 amino acids: CAISFPGVGYTF. The CDR3, as DNA: TGTGCCATCAGTTTCCCAGGGGTCGGCTACACCTTC. V gene TRBV10-3 combines with J gene TRBJ1-2; possible D gene TRBD1, 6 bases. The germline CDR1 and CDR2 sequences are ENHRY and SYGVKD. V was clipped by 5 bases and J by 8 bases, with 12 bases between them. CDR3 size: 12 residues.